The rows below give T cell receptor beta chains drawn from one sample of a study of shared clonotypes between healthy human individuals. Clones were read by immunoSEQ multiplex PCR, and TCRdb kept only the in-frame ones, dropping some. Of around 1.1 million clones listed, 70% to 80% are singletons. Sequencing used memory CD4+ T cells from PBMCs. The source of these receptors is a man in his late teens or twenties in good health. Some clones in this sample may be carry-over from other donors' samples. Both conserved end residues are part of each CDR3. The D gene is left open where the match is weak. Clone sizes are given selectively: once, few, many, or a class where the clone is expanded.

D: NA
J: TRBJ1-2
V: TRBV7-2
size: many
CDR3: CASRQQPAGVDGYTF
DNA: TGTGCCAGCAGACAACAGCCAGCAGGGGTGGATGGCTACACCTTC

D: NA
J: TRBJ2-7
V: TRBV2
size: NA
CDR3: CASGSIYEQYF
DNA: TGTGCCAGCGGTAGTATTTACGAGCAGTACTTC

D: NA
J: TRBJ1-1
V: TRBV27
size: NA
CDR3: CASSLRVAGTEAFF
DNA: TGTGCCAGCAGCCTCAGGGTGGCGGGTACTGAAGCTTTCTTT

D: NA
J: TRBJ1-2
V: TRBV5-6
size: NA
CDR3: CASSVTSNYGYTF
DNA: TGTGCCAGCAGTGTGACGTCCAACTATGGCTACACCTTC

D: TRBD1
J: TRBJ2-2
V: TRBV7-6
size: NA
CDR3: CASSARQGPSDTGELFF
DNA: TGTGCCAGCAGCGCGCGACAGGGGCCCTCGGACACCGGGGAGCTGTTTTTT

D: TRBD1
J: TRBJ2-7
V: TRBV6-1
size: NA
CDR3: CASTPGTGGYEQYF
DNA: TGTGCCAGCACCCCCGGGACAGGGGGCTACGAGCAGTACTTC

D: NA
J: TRBJ2-2
V: TRBV2
size: many
CDR3: CASSDDPYWGNTGELFF
DNA: TGTGCCAGCAGTGACGACCCGTATTGGGGAAACACCGGGGAGCTGTTTTTT

D: NA
J: TRBJ2-7
V: TRBV10-3
size: NA
CDR3: CAISERDTYEQYF
DNA: TGTGCCATCAGTGAGCGGGACACCTACGAGCAGTACTTC

D: NA
J: TRBJ2-3
V: TRBV2
size: NA
CDR3: CASRGGSPADTQYF
DNA: TGTGCCAGCAGGGGGGGAAGTCCCGCAGATACGCAGTATTTT

D: TRBD2
J: TRBJ2-3
V: TRBV9
size: NA
CDR3: CASSVVAGGPDTQYF
DNA: TGTGCCAGCAGCGTAGTGGCGGGAGGGCCAGATACGCAGTATTTT

D: NA
J: TRBJ2-1
V: TRBV20-1
size: NA
CDR3: CSARQDNEQFF
DNA: TGCAGTGCTAGACAGGACAATGAGCAGTTCTTC

D: NA
J: TRBJ1-1
V: TRBV11-2
size: few
CDR3: CASSLNVGHDTEAFF
DNA: TGTGCCAGCAGCTTAAACGTAGGCCACGACACTGAAGCTTTCTTT

D: NA
J: TRBJ1-2
V: TRBV7-9
size: NA
CDR3: CASSLAPRTAREYGYTF
DNA: TGTGCCAGCAGCTTAGCGCCAAGGACGGCGAGGGAGTATGGCTACACCTTC

D: NA
J: TRBJ2-2
V: TRBV5-1
size: NA
CDR3: CASSLGGTEVAGELFF
DNA: TGCGCCAGCAGCTTGGGAGGAACAGAGGTGGCCGGGGAGCTGTTTTTT

D: NA
J: TRBJ2-1
V: TRBV7-9
size: once
CDR3: CASGGVYEQFF
DNA: TGTGCCAGCGGAGGGGTCTATGAGCAGTTCTTC

D: TRBD2
J: TRBJ2-2
V: TRBV2
size: NA
CDR3: CANRVLGLADTGELFF
DNA: TGTGCCAACCGGGTATTGGGACTAGCGGACACCGGGGAGCTGTTTTTT

D: NA
J: TRBJ2-2
V: TRBV9
size: NA
CDR3: CASSVRLQHTGELFF
DNA: TGTGCCAGCAGCGTACGCTTGCAGCATACCGGGGAGCTGTTTTTT

D: NA
J: TRBJ2-1
V: TRBV7-2
size: NA
CDR3: CASSLARSSYNEQFF
DNA: TGTGCCAGCAGCTTAGCTCGAAGCTCCTACAATGAGCAGTTCTTC

D: NA
J: TRBJ2-4
V: TRBV5-4
size: NA
CDR3: CASSQDGGSAKNIQYF
DNA: TGTGCCAGCAGCCAGGACGGGGGCTCAGCCAAAAACATTCAGTACTTC

D: NA
J: TRBJ2-3
V: TRBV27
size: NA
CDR3: CASSATGPDTQYF
DNA: TGTGCCAGCAGTGCCACGGGACCAGATACGCAGTATTTT

D: TRBD1
J: TRBJ2-7
V: TRBV6-6
size: many
CDR3: CASRKDRGSSYEQYF
DNA: TGTGCCAGCAGGAAAGACAGGGGATCATCCTACGAGCAGTACTTC

D: TRBD2
J: TRBJ2-5
V: TRBV10-3
size: few
CDR3: CAISRAGGETQYF
DNA: TGTGCCATCAGCCGAGCGGGAGGGGAGACCCAGTACTTC

D: NA
J: TRBJ1-1
V: TRBV28
size: NA
CDR3: CASRDLNTEAFF
DNA: TGTGCCAGCCGGGATCTTAACACTGAAGCTTTCTTT

D: NA
J: TRBJ2-3
V: TRBV4-3
size: NA
CDR3: CASSQSGSSTDTQYF
DNA: TGCGCCAGCAGCCAGAGCGGCTCCAGCACAGATACGCAGTATTTT

D: TRBD2
J: TRBJ2-7
V: TRBV9
size: NA
CDR3: CASSSLAVSYEQYF
DNA: TGTGCCAGCAGCTCCCTAGCGGTCTCCTACGAGCAGTACTTC

D: NA
J: TRBJ2-2
V: TRBV21-1
size: NA
CDR3: CASSKGMGRGTGELFF
DNA: TGTGCCAGCAGCAAGGGGATGGGGCGGGGCACCGGGGAGCTGTTTTTT

D: NA
J: TRBJ1-2
V: TRBV4-1
size: NA
CDR3: CASSQVAGPYGYTF
DNA: TGCGCCAGCAGCCAAGTTGCCGGTCCCTATGGCTACACCTTC

D: TRBD1
J: TRBJ1-1
V: TRBV10-3
size: NA
CDR3: CAISADRGLGTEAFF
DNA: TGTGCCATCAGTGCTGACAGGGGGCTAGGCACTGAAGCTTTCTTT

D: TRBD1
J: TRBJ1-5
V: TRBV19
size: NA
CDR3: CASSRDRDQPQHF
DNA: TGTGCCAGTAGTCGGGACAGGGATCAGCCCCAGCATTTT

D: NA
J: TRBJ2-3
V: TRBV6-1
size: NA
CDR3: CASSERDTQYF
DNA: TGTGCCAGCAGTGAAAGGGATACGCAGTATTTT

D: NA
J: TRBJ2-7
V: TRBV9
size: NA
CDR3: CASIRPRSARMSSYEQYF
DNA: TGTGCCAGCATCCGCCCCCGGAGCGCCAGGATGAGCTCCTACGAGCAGTACTTC